The rows below give T cell receptor beta chains drawn from one sample of a study of cytomegalovirus exposure and HLA in healthy donors. Generated by immunoSEQ multiplex PCR, the TCRdb table keeps only in-frame clones and is missing some. The table lists about 93,000 clones, about 81% of them singletons. Sequencing was performed on PBMCs. The receptors derive from a woman aged 35 to 49 in good health and CMV-seronegative. Both conserved end residues are part of each CDR3. Fields, in order: J gene, V gene, CDR3 protein.

TRBJ2-1 | TRBV9 | CASSVGEYNEQFF
TRBJ1-2 | TRBV21-1 | CASSKLRDGYTF
TRBJ1-4 | TRBV28 | CAGGDSLATNEKLFF
TRBJ1-1 | TRBV5-4 | CASSLGGETEAFF
TRBJ1-2 | TRBV4-2 | CASSQEIELGNTYGYTF
TRBJ1-5 | TRBV6-5 | CASSQTGDQPQHF
TRBJ1-1 | TRBV5-5 | CASSSFIIQEKNTEAFF
TRBJ1-5 | TRBV15 | CATSRERDSYQPQHF
TRBJ1-1 | TRBV6-5 | CASRRTGGRETEAFF
TRBJ2-7 | TRBV6-1 | CASTRGTSYEQYF
TRBJ1-5 | TRBV4-2 | CASSQEPHSNQPQHF
TRBJ2-7 | TRBV19 | CASKIGGANSYEQYF
TRBJ2-1 | TRBV6-4 | CASSQTTVNEQFF
TRBJ2-1 | TRBV19 | CATSSGSLPNEQFF
TRBJ2-3 | TRBV5-1 | CASSLGGDTQYF
TRBJ1-2 | TRBV19 | CASRSLRGYGYTF
TRBJ2-7 | TRBV2 | CASRYRQYSSYEQYF
TRBJ2-3 | TRBV27 | CASSLKGGSRADTQYF
TRBJ2-2 | TRBV2 | CASSEGGGPSGELFF
TRBJ2-2 | TRBV7-2 | CASSLVRGSTGELFF
TRBJ2-1 | TRBV28 | CASSFSPGTSRNEQFF
TRBJ1-2 | TRBV27 | CASRRGDREGHYGYTF
TRBJ1-1 | TRBV27 | CASSSHRGNTEAFF
TRBJ2-7 | TRBV9 | CASSVDQAGASDEQYF
TRBJ1-1 | TRBV5-6 | CASSPFRGTEAFF
TRBJ1-3 | TRBV9 | CASSVGGPSAGNTIYF
TRBJ1-5 | TRBV2 | CASSEIFRGNQPQHF
TRBJ2-7 | TRBV18 | CASSPGLEAAYEQYF
TRBJ1-1 | TRBV29-1 | CSVEGRGGSTEAFF
TRBJ2-1 | TRBV14 | CASSQDWDRDEQFF
TRBJ1-2 | TRBV28 | CASSFWGGPAGGGYTF
TRBJ2-1 | TRBV15 | CATSRGDRQSEQFF
TRBJ1-5 | TRBV18 | CASSPMQGNQPQHF
TRBJ1-1 | TRBV7-2 | CASSLSYTEAFF
TRBJ2-3 | TRBV7-2 | CASSHYPGSWVDTQYF
TRBJ2-7 | TRBV5-1 | CASSRERDRDYEQYF
TRBJ1-2 | TRBV27 | CASSMGRNYGYTF
TRBJ2-7 | TRBV20-1 | CSARQAYEQYF
TRBJ2-7 | TRBV6-6 | CASSYAPLDEQYF
TRBJ2-3 | TRBV9 | CASSVERGFDWTSGSSRQYF
TRBJ1-1 | TRBV7-2 | CASSRGTGGSMNTEAFF
TRBJ2-1 | TRBV14 | CASSPPGLAFLTEQFF
TRBJ1-3 | TRBV7-2 | CASSLGLGARSGNTIYF
TRBJ1-2 | TRBV6-6 | CASSRGEAFYGYTF
TRBJ1-2 | TRBV25-1 | CASSGIYAGGYTF
TRBJ1-2 | TRBV27 | CASSSSPGGYGYTF
TRBJ2-7 | TRBV7-2 | CASSARPNGEQYF
TRBJ1-2 | TRBV7-3 | CASSSNPGQGFGYTF
TRBJ1-2 | TRBV6-4 | CASSDSGTPKGGYTF
TRBJ2-5 | TRBV5-1 | CASSLGQGRETQYF
TRBJ1-3 | TRBV5-5 | CASSRLGGDGNTIYF
TRBJ1-3 | TRBV19 | CASPGPGVGNTIYF
TRBJ2-2 | TRBV19 | CASSPPTGPKTGELFF
TRBJ1-1 | TRBV25-1 | CASSRDRGSFGDEAFF
TRBJ1-4 | TRBV5-1 | CASSQGTGRSEKLFF
TRBJ2-3 | TRBV7-9 | CASSLAGQANTQYF
TRBJ1-4 | TRBV21-1 | CASRQNRDSENEKLFF
TRBJ2-1 | TRBV28 | CASSSSARGEQFF
TRBJ2-7 | TRBV10-3 | CAISDVAGSYEQYF